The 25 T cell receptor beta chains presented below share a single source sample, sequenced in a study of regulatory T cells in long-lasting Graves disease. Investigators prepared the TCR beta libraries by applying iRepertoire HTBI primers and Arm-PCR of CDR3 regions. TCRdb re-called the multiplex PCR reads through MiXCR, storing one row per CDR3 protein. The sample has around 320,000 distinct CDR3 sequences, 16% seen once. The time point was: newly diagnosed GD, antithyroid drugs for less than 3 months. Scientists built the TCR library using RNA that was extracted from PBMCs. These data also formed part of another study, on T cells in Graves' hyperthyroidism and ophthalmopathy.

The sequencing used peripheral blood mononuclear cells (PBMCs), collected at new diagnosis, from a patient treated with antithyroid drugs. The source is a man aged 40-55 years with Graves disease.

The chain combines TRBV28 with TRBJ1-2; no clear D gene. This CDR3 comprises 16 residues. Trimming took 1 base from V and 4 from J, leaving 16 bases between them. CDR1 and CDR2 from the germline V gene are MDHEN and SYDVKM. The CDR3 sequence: CASSLSPPGRVYGYTF. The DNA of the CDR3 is TGTGCCAGCAGTTTATCGCCCCCCGGGAGGGTCTATGGCTACACCTTC.

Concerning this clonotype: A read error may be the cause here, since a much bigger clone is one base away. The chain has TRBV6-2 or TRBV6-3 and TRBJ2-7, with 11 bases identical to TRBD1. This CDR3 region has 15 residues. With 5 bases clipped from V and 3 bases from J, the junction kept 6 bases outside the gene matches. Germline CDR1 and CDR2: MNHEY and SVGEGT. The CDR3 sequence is CASSPRDRGNYEQYF. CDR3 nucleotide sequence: TGTGCCAGCAGTCCCCGGGACAGGGGGAACTACGAGCAGTACTTC.

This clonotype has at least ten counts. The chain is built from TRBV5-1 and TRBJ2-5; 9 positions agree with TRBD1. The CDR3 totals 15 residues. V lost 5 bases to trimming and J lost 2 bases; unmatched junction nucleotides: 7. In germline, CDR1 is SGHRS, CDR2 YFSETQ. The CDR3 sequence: CASRTRDREQETQYF. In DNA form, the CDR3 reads TGCGCCAGCAGAACCCGGGACAGGGAGCAAGAGACCCAGTACTTC.

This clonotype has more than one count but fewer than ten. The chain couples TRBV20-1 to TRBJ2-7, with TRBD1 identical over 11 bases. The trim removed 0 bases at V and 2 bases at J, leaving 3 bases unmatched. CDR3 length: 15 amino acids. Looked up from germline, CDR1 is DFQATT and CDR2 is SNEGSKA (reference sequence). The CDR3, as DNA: TGCAGTGCTAGAGAGGGGACAGGGGGTCCCTACGAGCAGTACTTC. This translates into CSAREGTGGPYEQYF.

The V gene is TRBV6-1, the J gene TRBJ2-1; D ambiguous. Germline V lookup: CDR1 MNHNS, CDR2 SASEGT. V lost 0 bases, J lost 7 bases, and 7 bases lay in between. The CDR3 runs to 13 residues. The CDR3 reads CASSEARGNEQFF. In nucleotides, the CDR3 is TGTGCCAGCAGTGAAGCGCGAGGAAATGAGCAGTTCTTC.

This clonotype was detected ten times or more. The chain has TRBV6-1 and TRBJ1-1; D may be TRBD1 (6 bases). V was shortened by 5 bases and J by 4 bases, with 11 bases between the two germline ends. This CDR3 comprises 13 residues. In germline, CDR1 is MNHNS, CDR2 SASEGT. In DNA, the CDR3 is TGTGCCAGCAGTACAGGGACTGTCACTGAAGCTTTCTTT. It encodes CASSTGTVTEAFF.

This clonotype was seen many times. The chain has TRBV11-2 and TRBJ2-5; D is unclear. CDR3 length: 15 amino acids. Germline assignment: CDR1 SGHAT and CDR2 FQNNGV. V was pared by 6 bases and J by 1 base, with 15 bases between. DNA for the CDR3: TGTGCCAGCAGTCTCCAGGAGATTGGCCAAGAGACCCAGTACTTC. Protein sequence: CASSLQEIGQETQYF.

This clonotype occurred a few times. In DNA form, the CDR3 reads TGCAGTGTCATGGGGGCGAACACCGGGGAGCTGTTTTTT. Encoded protein: CSVMGANTGELFF. The chain is built from TRBV20-1 and TRBJ2-2; TRBD1 or TRBD2 may be the D gene (5 bases each). The CDR3 loop spans 13 amino acids. Per the germline V gene, CDR1 is DFQATT and CDR2 is SNEGSKA (reference sequence). The V end was cut by 7 bases, the J end by 0 bases, with 9 bases between.

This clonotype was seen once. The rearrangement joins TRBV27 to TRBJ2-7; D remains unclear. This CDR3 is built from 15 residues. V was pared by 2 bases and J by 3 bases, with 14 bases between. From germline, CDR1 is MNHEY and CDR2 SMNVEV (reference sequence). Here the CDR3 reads CASSLTAGHRYEQYF. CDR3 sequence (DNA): TGTGCCAGCAGTTTAACGGCAGGCCACCGCTACGAGCAGTACTTC.

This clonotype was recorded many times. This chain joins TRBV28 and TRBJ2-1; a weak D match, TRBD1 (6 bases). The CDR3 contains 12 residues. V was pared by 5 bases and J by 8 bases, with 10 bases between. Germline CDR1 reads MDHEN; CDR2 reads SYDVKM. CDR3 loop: CASSIQGDEQFF. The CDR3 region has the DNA TGTGCCAGCAGTATACAGGGAGATGAGCAGTTCTTC.

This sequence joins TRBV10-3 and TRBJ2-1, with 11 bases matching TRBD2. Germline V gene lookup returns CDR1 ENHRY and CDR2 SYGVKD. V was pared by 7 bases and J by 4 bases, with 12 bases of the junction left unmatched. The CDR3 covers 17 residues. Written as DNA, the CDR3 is TGTGCCATCAAAGGGCCCCTAGCGGGGGGTCCTTACAATGAGCAGTTCTTC. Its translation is CAIKGPLAGGPYNEQFF.

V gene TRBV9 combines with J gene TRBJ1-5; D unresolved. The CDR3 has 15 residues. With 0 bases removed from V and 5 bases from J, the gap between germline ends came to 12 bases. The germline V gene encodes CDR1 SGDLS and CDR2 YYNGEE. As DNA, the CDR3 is TGTGCCAGCAGCGTAGAGCCCGGGCGCGATCAGCCCCAGCATTTT. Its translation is CASSVEPGRDQPQHF.

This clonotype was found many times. The CDR3 DNA reads TGTGCCAGCAGCGTGAGAACAGCCAGAGGGGCTGAAGCTTTCTTT. Encoded protein: CASSVRTARGAEAFF. The rearrangement uses TRBV11-2 and TRBJ1-1, with D tentatively TRBD1 (5 bases). This CDR3 is 15 amino acids long. V shed 5 bases and J shed 6 bases, with 19 bases lying between them. Germline-derived CDR1 and CDR2 are SGHAT and FQNNGV. The whole variable domain, filled in from reference TRBV11-2 and TRBJ1-1, reads EAGVAQSPRYKIIEKRQSVAFWCNPISGHATLYWYQQILGQGPKLLIQFQNNGVVDDSQLPKDRFSAERLKGVDSTLKIQPAKLEDSAVYLCASSVRTARGAEAFFGQGTRLTVV.

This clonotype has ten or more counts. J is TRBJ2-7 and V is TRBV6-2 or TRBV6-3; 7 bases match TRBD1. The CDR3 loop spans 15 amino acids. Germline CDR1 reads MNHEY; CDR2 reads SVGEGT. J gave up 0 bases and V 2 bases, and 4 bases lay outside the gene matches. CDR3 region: CASSYEGAGSYEQYF. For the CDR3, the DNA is TGTGCCAGCAGTTACGAGGGGGCAGGCTCCTACGAGCAGTACTTC.

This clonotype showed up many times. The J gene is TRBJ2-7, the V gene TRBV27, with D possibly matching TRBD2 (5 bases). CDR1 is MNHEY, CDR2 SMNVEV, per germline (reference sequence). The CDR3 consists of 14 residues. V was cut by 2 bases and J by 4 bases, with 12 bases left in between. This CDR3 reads CASSLRGKAYEQYF. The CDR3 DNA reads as TGTGCCAGCAGTTTACGAGGGAAAGCGTACGAGCAGTACTTC.

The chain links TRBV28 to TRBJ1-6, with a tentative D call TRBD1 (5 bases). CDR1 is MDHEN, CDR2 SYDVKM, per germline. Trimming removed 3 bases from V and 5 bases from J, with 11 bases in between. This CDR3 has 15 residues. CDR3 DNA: TGTGCCAGCAGTTTGGGGACGGGGCATAATTCACCCCTCCACTTT. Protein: CASSLGTGHNSPLHF.

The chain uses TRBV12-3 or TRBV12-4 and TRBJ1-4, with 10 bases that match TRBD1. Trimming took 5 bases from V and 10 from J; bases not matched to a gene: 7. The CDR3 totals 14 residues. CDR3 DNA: TGTGCCAGCAGTCCGGGACAGGGGCAGGGAAAACTGTTTTTT. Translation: CASSPGQGQGKLFF.

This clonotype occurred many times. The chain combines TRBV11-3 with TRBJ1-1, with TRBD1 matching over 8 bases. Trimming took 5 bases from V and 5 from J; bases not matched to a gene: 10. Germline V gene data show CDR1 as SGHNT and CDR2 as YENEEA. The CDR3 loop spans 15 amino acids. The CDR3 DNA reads TGTGCCAGCAGCCACGGACAGGGCAAGATTACTGAAGCTTTCTTT. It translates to CASSHGQGKITEAFF.

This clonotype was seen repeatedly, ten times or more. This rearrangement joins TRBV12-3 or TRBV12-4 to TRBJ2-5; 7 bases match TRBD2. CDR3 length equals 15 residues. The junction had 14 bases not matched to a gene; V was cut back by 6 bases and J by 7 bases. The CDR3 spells CASSPLQAGSRTQYF. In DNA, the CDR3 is TGTGCCAGCAGCCCCTTACAAGCGGGGTCACGGACCCAGTACTTC.

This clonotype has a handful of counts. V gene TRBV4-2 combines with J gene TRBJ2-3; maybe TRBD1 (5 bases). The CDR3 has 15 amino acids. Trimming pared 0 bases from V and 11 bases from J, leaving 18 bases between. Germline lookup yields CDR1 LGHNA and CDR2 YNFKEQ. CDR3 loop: CASSQDHGASLEQYF. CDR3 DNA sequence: TGTGCCAGCAGCCAAGATCATGGGGCCTCACTGGAGCAGTATTTT.

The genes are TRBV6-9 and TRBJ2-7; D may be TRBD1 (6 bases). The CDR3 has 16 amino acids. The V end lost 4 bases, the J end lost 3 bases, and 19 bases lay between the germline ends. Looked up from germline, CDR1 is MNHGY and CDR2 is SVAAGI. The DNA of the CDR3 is TGTGCCAGCAGTTTCTTGGGGGCTGCGGGTGACTACGAGCAGTACTTC. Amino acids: CASSFLGAAGDYEQYF.

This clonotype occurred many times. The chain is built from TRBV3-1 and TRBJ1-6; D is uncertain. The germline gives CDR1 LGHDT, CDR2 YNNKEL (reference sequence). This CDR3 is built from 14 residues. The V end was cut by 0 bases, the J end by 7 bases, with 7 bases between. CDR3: CASSQEAGNSPLHF. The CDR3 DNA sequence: TGTGCCAGCAGCCAAGAGGCGGGGAATTCACCCCTCCACTTT. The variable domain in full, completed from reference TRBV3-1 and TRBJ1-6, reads DTAVSQTPKYLVTQMGNDKSIKCEQNLGHDTMYWYKQDSKKFLKIMFSYNNKELIINETVPNRFSPKSPDKAHLNLHINSLELGDSAVYFCASSQEAGNSPLHFGNGTRLTVT.

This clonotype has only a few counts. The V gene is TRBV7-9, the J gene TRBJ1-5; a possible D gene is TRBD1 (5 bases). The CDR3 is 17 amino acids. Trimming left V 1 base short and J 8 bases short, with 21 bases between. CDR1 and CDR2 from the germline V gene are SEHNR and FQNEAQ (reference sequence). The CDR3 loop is CASSLGSGRHHLKPQHF. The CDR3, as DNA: TGTGCCAGCAGCTTAGGTTCAGGGAGACACCACCTCAAGCCCCAGCATTTT.

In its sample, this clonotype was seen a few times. This CDR3 reads CATPGGINEQYF. The CDR3 region has the DNA TGTGCCACCCCAGGGGGGATCAACGAGCAGTACTTC. This sequence joins TRBV19 and TRBJ2-7; a possible D gene is TRBD1 (7 bases). From germline, CDR1 is LNHDA and CDR2 SQIVND (reference sequence). This CDR3 is built from 12 residues. The V end lost 10 bases, the J end lost 5 bases, and 15 bases lay between the germline ends.

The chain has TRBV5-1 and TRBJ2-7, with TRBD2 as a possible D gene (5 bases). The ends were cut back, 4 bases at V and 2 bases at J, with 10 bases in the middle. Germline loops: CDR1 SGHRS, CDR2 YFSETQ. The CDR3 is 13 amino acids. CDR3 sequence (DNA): TGCGCCAGCAGCCGCGGAGGTACCTACGAGCAGTACTTC. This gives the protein CASSRGGTYEQYF.